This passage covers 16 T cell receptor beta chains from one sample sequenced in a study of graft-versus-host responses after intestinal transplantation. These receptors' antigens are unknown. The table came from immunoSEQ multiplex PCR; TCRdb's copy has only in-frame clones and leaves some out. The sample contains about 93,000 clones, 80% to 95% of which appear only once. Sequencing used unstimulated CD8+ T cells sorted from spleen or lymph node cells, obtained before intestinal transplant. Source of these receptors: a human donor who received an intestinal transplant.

This CDR3 reads CASSLNQPQHF. The CDR3 DNA is TGTGCCAGCAGCCTGAATCAGCCCCAGCATTTT. This chain joins TRBV28 and TRBJ1-5; D call uncertain. Deletions cut 6 bases from V and 4 bases from J, with 4 bases between. The germline gives CDR1 MDHEN, CDR2 SYDVKM. CDR3 length: 11 amino acids.

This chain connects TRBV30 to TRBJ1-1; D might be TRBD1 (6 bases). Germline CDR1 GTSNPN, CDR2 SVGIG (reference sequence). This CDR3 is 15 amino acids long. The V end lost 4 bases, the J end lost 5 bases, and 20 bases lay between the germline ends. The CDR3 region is CAWTWAQGRWTEAFF. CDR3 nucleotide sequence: TGTGCCTGGACCTGGGCTCAGGGGCGGTGGACTGAAGCTTTCTTT.

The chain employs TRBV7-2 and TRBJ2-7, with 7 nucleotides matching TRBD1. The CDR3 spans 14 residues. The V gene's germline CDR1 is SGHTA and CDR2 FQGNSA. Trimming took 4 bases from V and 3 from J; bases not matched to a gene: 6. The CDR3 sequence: CASSYRGQIYEQYF. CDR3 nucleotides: TGTGCCAGCAGCTATAGGGGGCAGATCTACGAGCAGTACTTC.

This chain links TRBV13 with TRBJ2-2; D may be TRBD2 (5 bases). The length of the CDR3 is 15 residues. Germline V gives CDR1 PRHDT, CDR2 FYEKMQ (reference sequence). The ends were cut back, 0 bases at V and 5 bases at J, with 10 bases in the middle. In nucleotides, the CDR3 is TGTGCCAGCAGCTTAGGCCCGACGGGGACCGGGGAGCTGTTTTTT. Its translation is CASSLGPTGTGELFF.

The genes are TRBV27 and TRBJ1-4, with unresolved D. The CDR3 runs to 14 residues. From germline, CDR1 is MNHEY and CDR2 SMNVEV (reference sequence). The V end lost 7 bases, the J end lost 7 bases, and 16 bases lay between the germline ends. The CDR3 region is CASKAIGGREKLFF. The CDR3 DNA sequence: TGTGCCAGCAAAGCAATCGGTGGTCGTGAAAAACTGTTTTTT.

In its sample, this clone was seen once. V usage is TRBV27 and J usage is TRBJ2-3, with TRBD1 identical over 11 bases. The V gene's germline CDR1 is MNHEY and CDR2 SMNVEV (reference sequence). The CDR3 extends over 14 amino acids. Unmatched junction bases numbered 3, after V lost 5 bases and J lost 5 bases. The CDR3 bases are TGTGCCAGCAGTCCGGGACAGGGGGTAGATACGCAGTATTTT. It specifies CASSPGQGVDTQYF.

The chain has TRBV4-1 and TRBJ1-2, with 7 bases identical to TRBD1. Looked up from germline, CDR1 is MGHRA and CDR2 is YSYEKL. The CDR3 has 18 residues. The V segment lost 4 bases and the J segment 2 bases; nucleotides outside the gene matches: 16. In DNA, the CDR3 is TGCGCCAGCAGCCTATCTACCAGGTTCGAGACAGGGAACTATGGCTACACCTTC. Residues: CASSLSTRFETGNYGYTF.

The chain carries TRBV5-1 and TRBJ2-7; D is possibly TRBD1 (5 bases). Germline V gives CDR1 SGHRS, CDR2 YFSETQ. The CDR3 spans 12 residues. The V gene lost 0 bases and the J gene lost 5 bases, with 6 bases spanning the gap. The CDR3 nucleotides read TGCGCCAGCAGCTTGGTAGGGGACGAGCAGTACTTC. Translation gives CASSLVGDEQYF.

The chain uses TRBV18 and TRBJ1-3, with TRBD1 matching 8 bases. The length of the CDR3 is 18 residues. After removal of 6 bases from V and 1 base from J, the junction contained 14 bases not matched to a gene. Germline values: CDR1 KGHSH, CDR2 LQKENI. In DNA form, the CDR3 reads TGTGCCAGCTCTCAGATCCCGGGACAGGACCTATCTGGAAACACCATATATTTT. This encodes CASSQIPGQDLSGNTIYF.

CDR3: CASSRASGQGISVALGNTIYF. Written as DNA, the CDR3 is TGCGCCAGCAGCCGCGCCTCCGGACAGGGTATATCTGTAGCTCTCGGAAACACCATATATTTT. The rearrangement links TRBV4-1 to TRBJ1-3; 8 bases align to TRBD1. Germline V gene lookup returns CDR1 MGHRA and CDR2 YSYEKL. Unmatched junction bases numbered 24, after V lost 4 bases and J lost 4 bases. The CDR3 is 21 amino acids.

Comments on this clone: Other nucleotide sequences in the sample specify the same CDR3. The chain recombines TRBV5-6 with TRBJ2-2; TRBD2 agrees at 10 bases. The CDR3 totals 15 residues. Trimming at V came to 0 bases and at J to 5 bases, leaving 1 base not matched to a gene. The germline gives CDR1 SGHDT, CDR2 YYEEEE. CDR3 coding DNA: TGTGCCAGCAGCTTGGGAGCGGGGGGGACCGGGGAGCTGTTTTTT. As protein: CASSLGAGGTGELFF.

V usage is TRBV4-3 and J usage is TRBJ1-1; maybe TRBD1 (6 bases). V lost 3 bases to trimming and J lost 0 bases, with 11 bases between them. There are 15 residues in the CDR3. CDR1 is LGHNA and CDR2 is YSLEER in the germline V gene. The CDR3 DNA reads TGCGCCAGCAGCCAGGCAGGGGTGATGAACACTGAAGCTTTCTTT. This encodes CASSQAGVMNTEAFF.

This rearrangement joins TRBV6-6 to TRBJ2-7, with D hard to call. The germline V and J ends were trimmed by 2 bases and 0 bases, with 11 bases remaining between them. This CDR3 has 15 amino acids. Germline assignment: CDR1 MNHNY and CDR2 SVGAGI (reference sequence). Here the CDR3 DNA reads TGTGCCAGCAGTTACAACACCTTCCCCTCCTACGAGCAGTACTTC. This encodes CASSYNTFPSYEQYF.

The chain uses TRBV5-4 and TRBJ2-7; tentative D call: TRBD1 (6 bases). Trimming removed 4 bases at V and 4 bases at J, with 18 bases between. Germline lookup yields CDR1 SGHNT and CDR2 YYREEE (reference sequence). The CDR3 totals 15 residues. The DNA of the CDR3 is TGTGCCAGCAGCCCAGGGGCACTGGGGTTGTACGAGCAGTACTTC. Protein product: CASSPGALGLYEQYF.

The CDR3 reads CASSPDISYEQYF. The CDR3 DNA follows: TGTGCCAGTAGTCCGGACATCTCCTACGAGCAGTACTTC. V is TRBV19 and J is TRBJ2-7, with D perhaps TRBD1 (5 bases). From germline, CDR1 is LNHDA and CDR2 SQIVND (reference sequence). With 5 bases removed from V and 0 bases from J, the gap between germline ends came to 8 bases. This CDR3 comprises 13 residues. The full variable domain, with the rest looked up from reference TRBV19 and TRBJ2-7, is DGGITQSPKYLFRKEGQNVTLSCEQNLNHDAMYWYRQDPGQGLRLIYYSQIVNDFQKGDIAEGYSVSREKKESFPLTVTSAQKNPTAFYLCASSPDISYEQYFGPGTRLTVT.

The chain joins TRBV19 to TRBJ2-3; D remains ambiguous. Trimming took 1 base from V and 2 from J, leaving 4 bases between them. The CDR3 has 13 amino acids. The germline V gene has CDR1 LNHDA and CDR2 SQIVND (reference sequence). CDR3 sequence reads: CASSIASTDTQYF. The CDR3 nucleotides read TGTGCCAGTAGTATAGCGTCCACAGATACGCAGTATTTT. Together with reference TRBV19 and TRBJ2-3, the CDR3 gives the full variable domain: DGGITQSPKYLFRKEGQNVTLSCEQNLNHDAMYWYRQDPGQGLRLIYYSQIVNDFQKGDIAEGYSVSREKKESFPLTVTSAQKNPTAFYLCASSIASTDTQYFGPGTRLTVL.